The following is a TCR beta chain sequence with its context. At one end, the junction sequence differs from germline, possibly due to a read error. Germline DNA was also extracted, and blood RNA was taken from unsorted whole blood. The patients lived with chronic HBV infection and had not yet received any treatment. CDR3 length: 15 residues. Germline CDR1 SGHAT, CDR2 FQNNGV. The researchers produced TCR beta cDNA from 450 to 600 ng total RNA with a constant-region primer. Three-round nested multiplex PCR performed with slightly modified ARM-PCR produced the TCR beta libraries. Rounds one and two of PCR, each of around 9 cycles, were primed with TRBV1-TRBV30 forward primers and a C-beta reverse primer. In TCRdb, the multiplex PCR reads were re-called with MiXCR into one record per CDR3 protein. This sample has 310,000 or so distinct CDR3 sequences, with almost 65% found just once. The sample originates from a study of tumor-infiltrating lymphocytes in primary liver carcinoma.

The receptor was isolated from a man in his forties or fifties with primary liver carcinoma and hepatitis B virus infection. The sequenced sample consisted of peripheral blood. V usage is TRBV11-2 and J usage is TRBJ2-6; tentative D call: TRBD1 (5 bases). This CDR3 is CATQWPRSGANVLTF. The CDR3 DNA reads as TGTGCCACCCAGTGGCCACGCTCTGGGGCCAACGTCCTAACTTTC.